This T cell receptor (beta chain) was captured in a study of blood T cell repertoires in COVID-19. The CDR3 length is 13 residues. V dropped 8 bases and J dropped 0 bases, with 10 bases sitting between them. Looked up from germline, CDR1 is MNHEY and CDR2 is SVGAGI. TCRdb keeps only in-frame clones here, not all; method: immunoSEQ multiplex PCR. In the table there are 130,000 to 150,000 clones, roughly 86% of which are singletons. This rearrangement joins TRBV6-5 to TRBJ1-1; no reliable D call. This clonotype was sampled from a man between 50 and 59 years old with active or convalescent COVID-19. The specimen was peripheral blood. CDR3 DNA: TGTGCCAGCTACGCACAAATGAACACTGAAGCTTTCTTT. This sequence encodes CASYAQMNTEAFF.